The clone carrying this T cell receptor (beta chain) appeared a few times. The antigen is unknown. The data were taken from a study of T-cell reconstitution after alpha-beta-depleted transplantation in children. TCRbeta library preparation incorporated unique molecular identifiers. TCRdb re-called the PCR reads through MiXCR, storing one row per CDR3 protein. Among fewer than 350,000 distinct CDR3 sequences listed, almost 8% were seen once. Study results and caveats: From newly produced T cells came most of the T-cell counts and diversity one year after transplant. High day-60 TCRbeta diversity in some patients came from surviving recipient T cells and thymic progenitors. Reportedly, alpha-beta T cells present about two months post-transplant originated from several hundred expanded clones of graft origin.

Trimming pared 1 base from V and 4 bases from J, leaving 13 bases between. CDR3 length equals 16 residues. The germline V gene encodes CDR1 LGHNA and CDR2 YSLEER. The genes are TRBV4-3 and TRBJ1-4; weak D call: TRBD1 (6 bases). The specimen was peripheral blood, collected 360 days after TCRalphabeta/CD19-depleted stem cell transplant. This TCR came from a female patient under 10 years old who had a stem cell transplant for Fanconi anemia, so the T cells may come from the graft donor. CDR3 protein: CASSQGVGQLNEKLFF. The CDR3 nucleotides read TGCGCCAGCAGCCAAGGAGTAGGACAGCTTAATGAAAAACTGTTTTTT.